This TCR beta chain was recorded in a study of T cells in Graves' hyperthyroidism and ophthalmopathy. The CDR3 runs to 13 residues. The germline CDR1 and CDR2 sequences are SGHKS and YYEKEE (reference sequence). V lost 3 bases to trimming and J lost 2 bases; unmatched junction nucleotides: 2. This clonotype was recorded many times. Using RNA transcripts as the source, TCR beta CDR3 regions were amplified. A first-round RT-PCR of the TCR CDR3 used the HTBI primer set. TCRdb passed the multiplex PCR reads through MiXCR, listing each CDR3 protein once. The repertoire holds a few hundred thousand distinct CDR3 sequences, with roughly 15% as singletons.

This chain uses TRBV5-5 with TRBJ2-7, with 7 positions matching TRBD1. The sequence derives from a woman between 18 and 29 years old with Graves' ophthalmopathy. The sequencing sample was made of blood. For the CDR3, the DNA is TGTGCCAGCAGCTACGGGACAGCCTACGAGCAGTACTTC. Translated, it gives CASSYGTAYEQYF.